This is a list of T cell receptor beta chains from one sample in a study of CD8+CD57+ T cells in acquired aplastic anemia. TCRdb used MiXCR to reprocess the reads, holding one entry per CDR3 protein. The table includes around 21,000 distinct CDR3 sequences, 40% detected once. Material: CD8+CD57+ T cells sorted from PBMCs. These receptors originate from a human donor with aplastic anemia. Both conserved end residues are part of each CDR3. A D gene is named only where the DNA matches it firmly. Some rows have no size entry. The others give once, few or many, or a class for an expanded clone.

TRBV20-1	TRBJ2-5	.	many	CSAVNRGGRGRETQYF	TGCAGTGCGGTCAACCGAGGGGGTCGAGGACGAGAGACCCAGTACTTC
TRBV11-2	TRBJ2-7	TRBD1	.	CACSSFGTGIYEQYF	TGTGCCTGCAGCTCGTTCGGGACAGGGATCTACGAGCAGTACTTC
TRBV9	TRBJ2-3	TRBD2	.	CANTRLARADTQYF	TGTGCCAACACCAGACTAGCGCGAGCAGATACGCAGTATTTT
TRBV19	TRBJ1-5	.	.	CASTVGVRGQPQHF	TGTGCCAGTACGGTTGGGGTCAGGGGCCAGCCCCAGCATTTT
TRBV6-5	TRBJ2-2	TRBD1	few	CASRQGQGAGELFF	TGTGCCAGCAGACAGGGACAGGGGGCCGGGGAGCTGTTTTTT
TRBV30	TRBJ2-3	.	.	CDWSSDVCSSDYTQYF	TGTGACTGGAGTTCAGACGTGTGCTCTTCCGATTATACGCAGTATTTT
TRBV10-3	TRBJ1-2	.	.	CAISESRERGYTF	TGTGCCATCAGTGAGTCTAGAGAACGTGGCTACACCTTC
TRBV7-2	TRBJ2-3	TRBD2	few	CASSLGGLEVDTQYF	TGTGCCAGCAGCTTAGGTGGACTAGAGGTAGATACGCAGTATTTT
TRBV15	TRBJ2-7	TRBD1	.	CATSGSRSGQGLNEQYF	TGTGCCACCAGCGGCTCCAGGTCGGGACAGGGGTTGAACGAGCAGTACTTC
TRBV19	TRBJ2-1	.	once	CASSITGSSYNEQFF	TGTGCCAGTAGTATCACGGGGAGCTCCTACAATGAGCAGTTCTTC
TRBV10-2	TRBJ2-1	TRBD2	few	CASSGSGRYNEQFF	TGCGCCAGCAGTGGAAGCGGGAGGTACAATGAGCAGTTCTTC
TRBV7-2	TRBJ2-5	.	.	CASSLGTEPRVETQYF	TGTGCCAGCAGCTTGGGAACCGAACCAAGGGTTGAGACCCAGTACTTC
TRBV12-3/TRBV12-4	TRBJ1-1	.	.	CASSPQPLTGTEAFF	TGTGCCAGCAGCCCTCAACCCCTGACAGGCACTGAAGCTTTCTTT
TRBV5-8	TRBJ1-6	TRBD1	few	CASRPGQGSGNSPLHF	TGTGCCAGCAGACCTGGACAGGGGAGTGGCAATTCACCCCTCCACTTT
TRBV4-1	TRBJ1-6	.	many	CASSQDFGTMYNSPLHF	TGCGCCAGCAGCCAAGATTTCGGTACGATGTATAATTCACCCCTCCACTTT
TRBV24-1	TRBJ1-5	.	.	CATSDPGTGDQPQHF	TGTGCCACCAGTGACCCAGGGACGGGGGATCAGCCCCAGCATTTT
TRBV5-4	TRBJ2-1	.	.	CASSLGLASYNEQFF	TGTGCCAGCAGCTTGGGCCTAGCGTCTTACAATGAGCAGTTCTTC
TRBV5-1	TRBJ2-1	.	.	CASSLGSRYNEQFF	TGCGCCAGCAGCTTGGGTAGCCGCTACAATGAGCAGTTCTTC
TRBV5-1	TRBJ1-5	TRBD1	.	CASPTGMRWPQHF	TGCGCCAGCCCGACAGGGATGAGATGGCCCCAGCATTTT
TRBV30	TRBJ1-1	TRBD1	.	CAWGQGTAEAFF	TGTGCCTGGGGACAGGGGACCGCTGAAGCTTTCTTT
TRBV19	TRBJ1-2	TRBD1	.	CASIGTGVGYTF	TGTGCCAGTATCGGGACAGGGGTTGGCTACACCTTC
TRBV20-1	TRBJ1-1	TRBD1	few	CSLGQGATEAFF	TGCAGTTTGGGACAGGGGGCGACTGAAGCTTTCTTT
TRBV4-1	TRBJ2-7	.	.	CASSLGVFYEQYF	TGCGCCAGCAGCCTCGGGGTTTTCTACGAGCAGTACTTC
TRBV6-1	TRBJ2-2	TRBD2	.	CASRGTSGRGNTGELFF	TGTGCCAGCAGGGGGACTAGCGGGAGAGGCAACACCGGGGAGCTGTTTTTT
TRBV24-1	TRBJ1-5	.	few	CATSDPGEINQPQHF	TGTGCCACCAGTGACCCCGGGGAAATCAATCAGCCCCAGCATTTT
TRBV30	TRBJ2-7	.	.	CAWSVLGSYEQYF	TGTGCCTGGAGTGTACTGGGCAGCTACGAGCAGTACTTC
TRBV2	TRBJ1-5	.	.	CASSVFSNQPQHF	TGTGCCAGCAGTGTTTTTAGTAATCAGCCCCAGCATTTT
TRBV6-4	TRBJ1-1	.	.	CASSLDSNTEAFF	TGTGCCAGCAGTCTAGACAGTAACACTGAAGCTTTCTTT
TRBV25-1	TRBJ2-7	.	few	CASSEIRGATYEQYF	TGTGCCAGCAGTGAAATAAGAGGGGCCACCTACGAGCAGTACTTC
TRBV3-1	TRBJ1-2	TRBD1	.	CASSPGQGYGYTF	TGTGCCAGCAGCCCCGGACAGGGGTATGGCTACACCTTC
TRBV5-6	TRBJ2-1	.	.	CASSLVDRSGFDEQFF	TGTGCCAGCAGCTTGGTTGATAGGTCCGGGTTCGATGAGCAGTTCTTC
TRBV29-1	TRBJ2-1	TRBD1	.	CSVQGATAGNEQFF	TGCAGCGTTCAGGGGGCCACCGCGGGCAATGAGCAGTTCTTC
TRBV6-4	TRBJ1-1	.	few	CASITDGMNTEAFF	TGTGCCAGCATCACGGACGGTATGAACACTGAAGCTTTCTTT
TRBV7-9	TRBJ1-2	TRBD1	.	CASRDRAGYTF	TGTGCCAGCAGAGACAGGGCTGGCTACACCTTC
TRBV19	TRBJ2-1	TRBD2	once	CASSIGTRVRNEQFF	TGTGCCAGTAGTATAGGGACTAGGGTGCGCAATGAGCAGTTCTTC
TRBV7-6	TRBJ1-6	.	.	CASSRTSGTGLLSSSPLHF	TGTGCCAGCAGCAGAACGTCCGGGACGGGCCTCCTCTCTAGTTCACCCCTCCACTTT
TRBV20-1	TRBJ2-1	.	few	CSARDLAVSYNEQFF	TGCAGTGCTAGAGATTTGGCAGTCTCCTACAATGAGCAGTTCTTC
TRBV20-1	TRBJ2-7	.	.	CSARDPASSSIGTGNYEQYF	TGCAGTGCTAGAGATCCTGCCAGCAGTTCTATAGGGACCGGTAACTACGAGCAGTACTTC
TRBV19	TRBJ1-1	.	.	CASSMGGIGTEAFF	TGTGCCAGTAGTATGGGGGGGATAGGAACTGAAGCTTTCTTT
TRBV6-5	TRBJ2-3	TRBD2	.	CASIDLAGGIDTQYF	TGTGCCAGCATTGACCTAGCGGGGGGAATAGATACGCAGTATTTT
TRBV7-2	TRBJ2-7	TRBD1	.	CASRTTGTGAPYEQYF	TGTGCCAGCAGAACAACCGGGACAGGGGCGCCCTACGAGCAGTACTTC
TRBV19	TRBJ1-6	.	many	CASMSSGLTEKSSPLHF	TGTGCCAGTATGTCCTCCGGATTGACAGAAAAGAGTTCACCCCTCCACTTT
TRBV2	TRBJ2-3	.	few	CASRAWAGNTDTQYF	TGTGCCAGCAGAGCGTGGGCGGGAAACACAGATACGCAGTATTTT
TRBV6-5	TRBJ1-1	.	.	CASSLERMNTEAFF	TGTGCCAGCTCCCTCGAGAGAATGAACACTGAAGCTTTCTTT
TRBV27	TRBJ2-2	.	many	CASRRAGTGELFF	TGTGCCAGCAGGAGGGCGGGCACCGGGGAGCTGTTTTTT
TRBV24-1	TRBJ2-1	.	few	CATSDLQGRRFF	TGTGCCACCAGTGATTTGCAGGGCAGGCGGTTCTTC
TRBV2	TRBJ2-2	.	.	CASSVATQGAGELFF	TGTGCCAGCAGTGTTGCGACCCAGGGAGCCGGGGAGCTGTTTTTT
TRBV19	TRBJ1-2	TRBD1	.	CASSPHGTVFNYGYTF	TGTGCCAGTAGTCCTCACGGGACAGTGTTTAACTATGGCTACACCTTC
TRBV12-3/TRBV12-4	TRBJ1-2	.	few	CASRSGVAGYTF	TGTGCCAGCAGGTCTGGAGTGGCTGGCTACACCTTC
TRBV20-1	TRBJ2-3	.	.	CSATPPPPPRTRGTDTQYF	TGCAGTGCTACCCCTCCCCCCCCCCCCCGGACGCGGGGCACAGATACGCAGTATTTT
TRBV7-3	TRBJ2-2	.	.	CASSQETGELFF	TGTGCCAGCAGCCAGGAAACCGGGGAGCTGTTTTTT
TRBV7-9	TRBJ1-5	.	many	CASSSTLGPQHF	TGTGCCAGCAGCTCTACCCTAGGGCCCCAGCATTTT
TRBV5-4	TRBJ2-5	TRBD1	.	CASSFKTGVGETQYF	TGTGCCAGCAGCTTTAAGACAGGGGTGGGAGAGACCCAGTACTTC
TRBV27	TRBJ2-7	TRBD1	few	CASSKGQGVYEQYF	TGTGCCAGCAGCAAAGGGCAGGGGGTATACGAGCAGTACTTC
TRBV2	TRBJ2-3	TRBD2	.	CASSELAGNTDTQYF	TGTGCCAGCAGTGAGCTAGCGGGGAACACAGATACGCAGTATTTT
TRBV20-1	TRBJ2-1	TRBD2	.	CSARPPPGRAPFDEQFF	TGCAGTGCTAGGCCCCCCCCCGGGAGGGCCCCTTTCGATGAGCAGTTCTTC
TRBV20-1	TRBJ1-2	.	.	CSAVYGGIRYGYTF	TGCAGTGCTGTTTATGGGGGCATACGCTATGGCTACACCTTC
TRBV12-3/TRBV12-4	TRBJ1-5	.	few	CASSLANGNQPQHF	TGTGCCAGCAGTTTAGCTAACGGCAATCAGCCCCAGCATTTT